These 2 T cell receptor beta chains came from one sample sequenced in a study of spatial heterogeneity in lung cancer. No antigens are known for them. TCRdb ran MiXCR on the 5' RACE reads and lists one entry per CDR3 protein. The sample lists fewer than 15,000 distinct CDR3 sequences; 5.6% were seen once. As for time point: sample taken at primary tumor resection. Points from the study as a whole: Tumor mutation counts were tracked by expanded intratumoral alpha and beta TCR counts.

The sample was lung tumor tissue, taken at surgery. These TCRs come from a female donor with early-stage non-small cell lung cancer.

This clonotype was picked up many times. In a library made to pick up alpha chains, this beta chain is a stray read with a size that means little. This chain links TRBV11-2 with TRBJ2-1, with 13 bases identical to TRBD2. CDR3 length: 16 amino acids. J gave up 4 bases and V 4 bases, and 4 bases lay outside the gene matches. Germline CDR1 reads SGHAT; CDR2 reads FQNNGV. Here the CDR3 reads CASSSWTSGGYNEQFF. In nucleotides, the CDR3 is TGTGCCAGCAGCTCCTGGACTAGCGGGGGATACAATGAGCAGTTCTTC.

This clonotype was detected many times. Being off target in a library aimed at alpha chains, this beta chain has a size of little meaning. This rearrangement joins TRBV29-1 to TRBJ1-3; no firm D call. This CDR3 has 15 residues. The ends were cut back, 4 bases at V and 0 bases at J, with 13 bases in the middle. CDR1 and CDR2 (germline): SQVTM, ANQGSEA. CDR3 loop: CSVVSAIGSGNTIYF. CDR3 sequence (DNA): TGCAGCGTTGTTTCTGCTATCGGCTCTGGAAACACCATATATTTT.